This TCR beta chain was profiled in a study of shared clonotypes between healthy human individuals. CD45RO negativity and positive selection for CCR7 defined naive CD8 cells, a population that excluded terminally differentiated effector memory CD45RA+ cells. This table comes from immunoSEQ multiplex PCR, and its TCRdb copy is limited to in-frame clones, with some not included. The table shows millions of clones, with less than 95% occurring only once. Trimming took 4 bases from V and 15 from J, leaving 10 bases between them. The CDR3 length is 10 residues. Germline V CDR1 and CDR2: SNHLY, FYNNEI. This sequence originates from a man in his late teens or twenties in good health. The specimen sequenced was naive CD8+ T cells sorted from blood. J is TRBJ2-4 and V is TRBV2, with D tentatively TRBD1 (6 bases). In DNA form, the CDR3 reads TGTGCCAGCAGTGGGACAGAACTGTACTTC. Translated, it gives CASSGTELYF.